The 10 T cell receptor beta chains reported below all come from one sample, sequenced in a study of T-cell memory formation after mild COVID-19. In TCRdb, the 5' RACE reads were re-called with MiXCR into one record per CDR3 protein. The profile shows roughly 200,000 distinct CDR3 sequences, around a fifth of them singletons. Material for sequencing was PBMCs or a T cell subset sorted from them (not recorded which). The receptors originated from an adult woman who had mild COVID-19 (a few samples of this study predate the infection). Cell type and time point are not known.

V is TRBV19 and J is TRBJ1-2; no clear D gene. With 9 bases removed from V and 0 bases from J, the gap between germline ends came to 11 bases. Per the germline V gene, CDR1 is LNHDA and CDR2 is SQIVND (reference sequence). This CDR3 spans 13 amino acids. For the CDR3, the DNA is TGTGCCAGCGCTAAGACCGCTAACTATGGCTACACCTTC. It yields the protein CASAKTANYGYTF.

This clonotype was seen a handful of times. The rearrangement joins TRBV12-3 or TRBV12-4 to TRBJ2-5; D tentatively fits TRBD1 or TRBD2 (7 bases each). V dropped 6 bases and J dropped 2 bases, with 16 bases sitting between them. The CDR3 is 15 amino acids. Written as DNA, the CDR3 is TGTGCCAGCAGACCAGGGGGGGGGCCTCAAGAGACCCAGTACTTC. Its translation is CASRPGGGPQETQYF.

This clonotype was counted a few times. The chain has TRBV5-1 and TRBJ2-2; possible D gene TRBD2, 5 bases. Trimming shortened V by 3 bases and J by 6 bases, and 15 bases separated the two germline ends. The CDR3 extends over 15 amino acids. Germline V gives CDR1 SGHRS, CDR2 YFSETQ. The CDR3 reads CASSYSPEGSGELFF. CDR3 coding DNA: TGCGCCAGCAGCTACTCCCCAGAGGGCTCCGGGGAGCTGTTTTTT.

The J gene is TRBJ2-5, the V gene TRBV20-1; D gene uncertain. The CDR3 covers 13 residues. The germline V and J ends were trimmed by 2 bases and 1 base, with 8 bases remaining between them. CDR1 and CDR2 from the germline V gene are DFQATT and SNEGSKA (reference sequence). CDR3 in DNA: TGCAGTGCTAGATCCGGGCCCCAAGAGACCCAGTACTTC. Protein: CSARSGPQETQYF.

This clonotype was counted only a few times. A junction boundary mismatches the germline segment, possibly from a read error. The rearrangement joins TRBV28 to TRBJ2-7, with 7 bases matching TRBD1. Germline V gene sequence: CDR1 MDHEN, CDR2 SYDVKM. The CDR3 runs 13 residues. CDR3 protein: CASTRDRPYEQYF. In DNA, the CDR3 is TGTGCCAGCACTCGGGACAGACCCTATGAGCAGTACTTC.

V usage is TRBV9 and J usage is TRBJ1-4; D remains unclear. This CDR3 spans 15 amino acids. CDR1 SGDLS and CDR2 YYNGEE come from the germline V gene. Deletions cut 3 bases from V and 7 bases from J, with 16 bases between. CDR3 DNA sequence: TGTGCCAGCAGCGAAGACCCGACGGCCGGTGAAAAACTGTTTTTT. As protein: CASSEDPTAGEKLFF.

This chain connects TRBV5-1 to TRBJ2-7, with D maybe TRBD1 (6 bases). V gave up 0 bases and J gave up 0 bases, with 10 bases separating them. In germline, CDR1 is SGHRS, CDR2 YFSETQ. CDR3 length equals 15 residues. CDR3 DNA sequence: TGCGCCAGCAGCTTGGCGGCAGGGGACTCCTACGAGCAGTACTTC. Translated, it gives CASSLAAGDSYEQYF.

The chain uses TRBV29-1 and TRBJ2-7; TRBD1 matches 9 bases. Looked up from germline, CDR1 is SQVTM and CDR2 is ANQGSEA. This CDR3 is 15 amino acids long. With V trimmed by 3 bases and J by 3 bases, 9 bases remained unmatched. CDR3 amino acids: CSVELADRGNYEQYF. CDR3 sequence (DNA): TGCAGCGTTGAGTTAGCCGACAGGGGGAACTACGAGCAGTACTTC.

The chain links TRBV5-5 to TRBJ1-1; 8 positions match TRBD1. Germline V gene lookup returns CDR1 SGHKS and CDR2 YYEKEE (reference sequence). CDR3 length equals 17 residues. Trimming took 0 bases from V and 7 from J; bases not matched to a gene: 14. The CDR3 is CASSLDSGGSFKVEAFF. CDR3 coding DNA: TGTGCCAGCAGCTTGGACTCAGGGGGCTCTTTTAAAGTTGAAGCTTTCTTT.

This clonotype has only a few counts. This chain links TRBV4-1 with TRBJ1-5; possibly TRBD1 for D (5 bases). The length of the CDR3 is 14 residues. V was cut by 3 bases and J by 7 bases, with 13 bases left in between. CDR1 is MGHRA, CDR2 YSYEKL, per germline. CDR3 nucleotide sequence: TGCGCCAGCAGCCATTTCAGGGCTGGACAGCCCCAGCATTTT. Translation: CASSHFRAGQPQHF.